This T cell receptor (beta chain) stems from a study of blood T cell repertoires in COVID-19. Across the study: Both acute and convalescent COVID-19 samples were obtained from the United States, Italy and Spain.

The CDR3 contains 13 residues. Germline V CDR1 and CDR2: GTSNPN, SVGIG (reference sequence). The J segment lost 6 bases and the V segment lost 5 bases, leaving 5 bases of the junction unmatched. Under the authors' procedure: The assay estimated nucleated cells by amplifying reference gene primers. Sequencing used immunoSEQ multiplex PCR; TCRdb keeps in-frame clones, though not all of them. V, J and clone size are those of that table, while D and trimming were read from the DNA. The sample gives over 25,000 clones, nearly 90% of which show up once; around 1.7% is in the top ten. This sequence was found in an older woman with active COVID-19. Specimen: peripheral blood. J is TRBJ1-4 and V is TRBV30; TRBD1 agrees at 8 bases. In nucleotides, the CDR3 is TGTGCCTGGGACGACAGGGGTGATGAAAAACTGTTTTTT. It specifies CAWDDRGDEKLFF.